The 8 T cell receptor beta chains listed next were all sequenced from one sample in a study of radiation and T cells in renal cell carcinoma. Data came from immunoSEQ multiplex PCR; TCRdb stores just in-frame clones and leaves some out. The sample includes more than 75,000 clones, about four fifths of them seen just once. Time point of the sample: baseline pretreatment blood. The treatment denotes: 15 Gy SBRT to primary tumor, nephrectomy 4 weeks later. The sample in question was blood, obtained from a patient whose treatment included radiotherapy and nephrectomy. Source of these receptors: a man aged 55 to 70 with renal cell carcinoma.

The chain carries TRBV19 and TRBJ2-7; 8 nucleotides match TRBD1. The germline CDR1 and CDR2 sequences are LNHDA and SQIVND (reference sequence). The J segment lost 7 bases and the V segment lost 3 bases, leaving 11 bases of the junction unmatched. This CDR3 has 15 residues. The CDR3 bases are TGTGCCAGTAGTATCCGACAGGGGCTCATAGAGGAGCAGTACTTC. The encoded protein is CASSIRQGLIEEQYF.

This clone was found a few times. The chain has TRBV7-9 and TRBJ1-2; D not certain. Germline values: CDR1 SEHNR, CDR2 FQNEAQ (reference sequence). There are 13 residues in the CDR3. Deletions cut 1 base from V and 4 bases from J, with 7 bases between. Here the CDR3 reads CASSLGRTYGYTF. The CDR3 bases are TGTGCCAGCAGCTTAGGACGGACCTATGGCTACACCTTC.

V gene TRBV7-2 combines with J gene TRBJ2-5; no clear D. Germline CDR1 SGHTA, CDR2 FQGNSA. The CDR3 sequence is 14 residues long. Trimming removed 6 bases from V and 6 bases from J, with 17 bases in between. The CDR3 region has the DNA TGTGCCAGCAGTTCAACCGGCAGCGCGAAGACCCAGTACTTC. It codes for CASSSTGSAKTQYF.

The J gene is TRBJ1-2, the V gene TRBV18; a possible D gene is TRBD1 (5 bases). V shed 3 bases and J shed 10 bases, with 15 bases lying between them. The CDR3 has 13 amino acids. Germline CDR1 KGHSH, CDR2 LQKENI. CDR3 bases: TGTGCCAGCTCACCGAGCCCGGACAACGACTACACCTTC. Its protein is CASSPSPDNDYTF.

V is TRBV5-5 and J is TRBJ2-6; D is possibly TRBD1 (6 bases). V was shortened by 0 bases and J by 0 bases, with 13 bases between the two germline ends. The CDR3 length is 18 residues. The germline V gene encodes CDR1 SGHKS and CDR2 YYEKEE (reference sequence). CDR3 sequence (DNA): TGTGCCAGCAGCTTGGAGTGGGGGCAGTTCTCTGGGGCCAACGTCCTGACTTTC. It is translated as CASSLEWGQFSGANVLTF.

The chain employs TRBV28 and TRBJ1-3; no reliable D call. The CDR3 has 13 residues. V lost 3 bases, J lost 0 bases, and 3 bases lay in between. Germline V gene lookup returns CDR1 MDHEN and CDR2 SYDVKM. CDR3 bases: TGTGCCAGCAGTTTGGGCTCTGGAAACACCATATATTTT. This codes for CASSLGSGNTIYF.

CDR3 in amino acids: CASSQDSTGEGGNQPQHF. The CDR3 DNA follows: TGCGCCAGCAGCCAAGATTCGACAGGGGAGGGAGGTAATCAGCCCCAGCATTTT. The J gene is TRBJ1-5, the V gene TRBV4-1; 8 nucleotides line up with TRBD1. CDR1 MGHRA and CDR2 YSYEKL come from the germline V gene. CDR3 length: 18 residues. The junction had 11 bases not matched to a gene; V was cut back by 0 bases and J by 4 bases.

The count of this clone is one. This chain links TRBV4-2 with TRBJ2-1; D may be TRBD1 (6 bases). The CDR3 covers 15 residues. V shed 3 bases and J shed 4 bases, with 13 bases lying between them. From germline, CDR1 is LGHNA and CDR2 YNFKEQ. The CDR3 reads CASSHTGTNYNEQFF. The DNA of the CDR3 is TGTGCCAGCAGCCACACCGGGACAAATTACAATGAGCAGTTCTTC.